In this sample, the clone carrying this TCR beta chain turned up once. Within the sample, other DNA sequences also encode this same CDR3. The donors were all Caucasian adults (living in Nashville, Tennessee). The investigators split CD4+ cells into a CD45RA+ naive subset and a CD45RA-negative memory subset. This entry belongs to a study of shared clonotypes between healthy human individuals. V was shortened by 0 bases and J by 5 bases, with 8 bases between the two germline ends. Germline CDR1 is SGHNT and CDR2 is YYREEE (reference sequence). The CDR3 is 13 residues long. Sequencing used immunoSEQ multiplex PCR; TCRdb keeps in-frame clones, though not all of them. Found here are some 790,000 clones, 55% to 75% of them singletons; the top ten hold under 2%.

This rearrangement joins TRBV5-4 to TRBJ2-5; D remains ambiguous. The source is a woman in her twenties or thirties in good health. Sequencing was done on a sample of memory CD4+ T cells sorted from blood. The subset was: CD45RA-negative fraction. CDR3 bases: TGTGCCAGCAGCTTGGGAGGAGAGGAGACCCAGTACTTC. Translated, it gives CASSLGGEETQYF.